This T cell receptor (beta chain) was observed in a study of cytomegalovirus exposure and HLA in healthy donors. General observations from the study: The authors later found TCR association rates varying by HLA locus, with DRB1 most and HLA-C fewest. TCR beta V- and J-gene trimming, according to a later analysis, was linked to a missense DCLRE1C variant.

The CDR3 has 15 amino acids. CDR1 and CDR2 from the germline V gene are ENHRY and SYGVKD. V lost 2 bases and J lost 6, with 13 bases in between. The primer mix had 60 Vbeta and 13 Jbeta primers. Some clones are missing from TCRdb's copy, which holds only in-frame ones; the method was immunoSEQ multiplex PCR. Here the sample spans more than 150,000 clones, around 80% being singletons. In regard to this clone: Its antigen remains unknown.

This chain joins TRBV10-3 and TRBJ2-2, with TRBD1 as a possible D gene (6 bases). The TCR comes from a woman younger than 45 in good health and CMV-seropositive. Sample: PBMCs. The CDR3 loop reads CAISEEVGQPGELFF. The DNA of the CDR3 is TGTGCCATCAGTGAGGAGGTCGGACAGCCCGGGGAGCTGTTTTTT.